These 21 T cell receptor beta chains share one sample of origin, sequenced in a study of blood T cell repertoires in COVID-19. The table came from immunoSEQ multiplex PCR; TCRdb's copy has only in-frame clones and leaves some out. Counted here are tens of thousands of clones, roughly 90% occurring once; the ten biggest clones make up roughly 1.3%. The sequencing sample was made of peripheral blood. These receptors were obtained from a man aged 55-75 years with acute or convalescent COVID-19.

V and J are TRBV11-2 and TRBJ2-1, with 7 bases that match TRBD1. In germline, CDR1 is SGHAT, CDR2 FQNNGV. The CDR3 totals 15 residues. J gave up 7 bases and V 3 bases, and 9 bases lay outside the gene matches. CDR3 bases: TGTGCCAGCAGCTTCCGGGACAGAGCTGGAAATGAGCAGTTCTTC. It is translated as CASSFRDRAGNEQFF.

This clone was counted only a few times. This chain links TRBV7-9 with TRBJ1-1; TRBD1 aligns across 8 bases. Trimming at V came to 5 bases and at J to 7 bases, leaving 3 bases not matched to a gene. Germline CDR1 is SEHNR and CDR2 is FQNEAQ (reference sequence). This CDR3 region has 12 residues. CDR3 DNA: TGTGCCAGCAGCCAGGGGGCGGTTGAAGCTTTCTTT. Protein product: CASSQGAVEAFF.

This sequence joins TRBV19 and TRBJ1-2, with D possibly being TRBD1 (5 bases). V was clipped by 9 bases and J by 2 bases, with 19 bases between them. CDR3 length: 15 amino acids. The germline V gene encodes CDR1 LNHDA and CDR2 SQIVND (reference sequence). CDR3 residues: CASSRRETANYGYTF. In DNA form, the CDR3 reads TGTGCCAGCTCTCGTCGGGAGACAGCCAACTATGGCTACACCTTC.

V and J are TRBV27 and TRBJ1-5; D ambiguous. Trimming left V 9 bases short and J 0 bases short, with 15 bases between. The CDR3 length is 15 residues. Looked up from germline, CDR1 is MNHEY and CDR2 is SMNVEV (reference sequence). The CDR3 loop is CASKERTYSNQPQHF. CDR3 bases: TGTGCCAGTAAGGAGCGGACCTATAGCAATCAGCCCCAGCATTTT.

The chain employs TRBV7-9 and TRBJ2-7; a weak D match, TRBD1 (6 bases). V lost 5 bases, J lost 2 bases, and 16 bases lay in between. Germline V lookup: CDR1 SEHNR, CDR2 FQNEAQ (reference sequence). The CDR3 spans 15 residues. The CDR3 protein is CASSLDRSPTYEQYF. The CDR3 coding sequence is TGTGCCAGCAGCCTAGACAGGTCTCCTACCTACGAGCAGTACTTC.

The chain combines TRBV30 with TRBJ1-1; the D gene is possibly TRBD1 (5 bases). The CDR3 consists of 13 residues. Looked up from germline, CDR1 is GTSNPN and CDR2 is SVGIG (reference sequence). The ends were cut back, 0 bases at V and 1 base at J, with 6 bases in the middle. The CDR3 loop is CAWSVDRNTEAFF. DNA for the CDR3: TGTGCCTGGAGTGTAGACAGGAACACTGAAGCTTTCTTT.

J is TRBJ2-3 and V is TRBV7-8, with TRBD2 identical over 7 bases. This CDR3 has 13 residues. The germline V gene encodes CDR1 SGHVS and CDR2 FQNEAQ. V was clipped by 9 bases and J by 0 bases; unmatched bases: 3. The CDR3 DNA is TGTGCCAGTGGGGGGGACAGCACAGATACGCAGTATTTT. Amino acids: CASGGDSTDTQYF.

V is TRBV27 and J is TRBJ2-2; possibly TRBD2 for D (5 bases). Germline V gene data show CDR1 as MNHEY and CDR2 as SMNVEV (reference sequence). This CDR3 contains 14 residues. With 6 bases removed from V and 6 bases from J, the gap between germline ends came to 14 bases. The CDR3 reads CASSGKRVAGELFF. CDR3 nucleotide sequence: TGTGCCAGCAGCGGGAAGAGGGTGGCCGGGGAGCTGTTTTTT.

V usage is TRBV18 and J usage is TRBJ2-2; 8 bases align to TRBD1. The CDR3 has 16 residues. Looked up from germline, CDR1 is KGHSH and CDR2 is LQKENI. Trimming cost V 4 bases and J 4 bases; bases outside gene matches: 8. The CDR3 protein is CASSLTRTGPTGELFF. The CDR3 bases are TGTGCCAGCTCACTTACAAGGACAGGGCCCACCGGGGAGCTGTTTTTT.

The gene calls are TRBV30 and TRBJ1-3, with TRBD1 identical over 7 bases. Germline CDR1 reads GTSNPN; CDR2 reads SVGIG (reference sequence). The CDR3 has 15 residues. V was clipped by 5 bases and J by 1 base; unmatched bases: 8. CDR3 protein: CAWERQGSSGNTIYF. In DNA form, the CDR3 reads TGTGCCTGGGAAAGACAGGGTTCTTCTGGAAACACCATATATTTT.

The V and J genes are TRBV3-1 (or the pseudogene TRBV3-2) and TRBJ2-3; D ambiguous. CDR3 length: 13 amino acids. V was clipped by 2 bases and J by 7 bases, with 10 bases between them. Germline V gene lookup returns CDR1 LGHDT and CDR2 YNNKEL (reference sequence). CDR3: CASSQSEANTQYF. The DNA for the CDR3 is TGTGCCAGCAGCCAAAGTGAAGCAAATACGCAGTATTTT.

CDR3 nucleotide sequence: TGTGCCAGCAGCCCCAGGGGTAATAGATCACCCCTCCACTTT. Protein sequence: CASSPRGNRSPLHF. The rearrangement uses TRBV6-6 and TRBJ1-6; D possibly corresponds to TRBD1 (6 bases). The V and J ends lost 6 bases and 10 bases respectively, with 16 bases between them. Germline V gives CDR1 MNHNY, CDR2 SVGAGI (reference sequence). The CDR3 runs to 14 residues.

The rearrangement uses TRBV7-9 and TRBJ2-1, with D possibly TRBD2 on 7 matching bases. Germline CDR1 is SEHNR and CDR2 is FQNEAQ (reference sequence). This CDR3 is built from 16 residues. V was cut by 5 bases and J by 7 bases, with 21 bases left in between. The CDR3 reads CASSPKGGTSKNEQFF. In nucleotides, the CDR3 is TGTGCCAGCAGCCCAAAGGGAGGGACATCAAAAAATGAGCAGTTCTTC.

CDR3 in amino acids: CASSPGTANYGYTF. CDR3 DNA: TGTGCCAGCAGCCCGGGGACTGCTAACTATGGCTACACCTTC. The chain links TRBV5-6 to TRBJ1-2; TRBD1 is a possible D gene (5 bases). The germline CDR1 and CDR2 sequences are SGHDT and YYEEEE. The CDR3 has 14 residues. V was clipped by 4 bases and J by 0 bases, with 10 bases between them.

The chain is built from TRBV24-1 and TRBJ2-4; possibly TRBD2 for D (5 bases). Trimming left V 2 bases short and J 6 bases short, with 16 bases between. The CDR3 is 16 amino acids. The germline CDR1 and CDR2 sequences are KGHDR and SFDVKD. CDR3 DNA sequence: TGTGCCACCAGTGATTCCTCCGAGGGTCGGCGAAACATTCAGTACTTC. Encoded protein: CATSDSSEGRRNIQYF.

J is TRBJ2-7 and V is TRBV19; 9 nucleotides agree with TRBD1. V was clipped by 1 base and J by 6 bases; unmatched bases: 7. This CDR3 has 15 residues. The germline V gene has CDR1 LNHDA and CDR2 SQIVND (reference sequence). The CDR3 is CASSIVPQGASEQYF. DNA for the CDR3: TGTGCCAGTAGTATAGTCCCACAGGGGGCGAGCGAGCAGTACTTC.

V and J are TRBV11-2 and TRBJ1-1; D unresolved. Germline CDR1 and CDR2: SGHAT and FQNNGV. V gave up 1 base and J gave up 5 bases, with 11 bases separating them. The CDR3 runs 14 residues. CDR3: CASSLGPGITEAFF. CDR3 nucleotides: TGTGCCAGCAGCTTAGGCCCGGGAATTACTGAAGCTTTCTTT.

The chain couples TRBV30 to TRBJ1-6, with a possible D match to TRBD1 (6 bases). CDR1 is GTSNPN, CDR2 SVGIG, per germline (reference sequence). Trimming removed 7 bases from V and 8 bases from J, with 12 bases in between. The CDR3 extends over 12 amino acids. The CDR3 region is CALRDIYSPLHF. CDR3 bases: TGTGCCTTGAGGGACATATATTCACCCCTCCACTTT.

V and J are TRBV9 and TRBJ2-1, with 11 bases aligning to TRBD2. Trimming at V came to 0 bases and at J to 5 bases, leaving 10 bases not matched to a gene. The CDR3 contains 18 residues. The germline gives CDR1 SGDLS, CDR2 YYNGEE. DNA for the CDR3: TGTGCCAGCAGCGTAGCTAGTGGTAGCGGGGGGGAGAACAATGAGCAGTTCTTC. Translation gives CASSVASGSGGENNEQFF.

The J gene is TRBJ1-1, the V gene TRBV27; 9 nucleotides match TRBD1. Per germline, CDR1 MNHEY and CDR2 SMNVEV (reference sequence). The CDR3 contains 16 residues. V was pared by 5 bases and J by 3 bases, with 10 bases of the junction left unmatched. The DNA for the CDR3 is TGTGCCAGCAGTACTTACAGGGGGCTAAAGGACACTGAAGCTTTCTTT. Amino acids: CASSTYRGLKDTEAFF.

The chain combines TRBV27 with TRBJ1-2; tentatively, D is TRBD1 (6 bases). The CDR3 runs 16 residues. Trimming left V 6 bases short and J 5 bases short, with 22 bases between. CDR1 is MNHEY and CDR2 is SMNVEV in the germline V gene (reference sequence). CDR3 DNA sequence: TGTGCCAGCAGCTTTGGGCCACTTACAGGGAATTATGGCTACACCTTC. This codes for CASSFGPLTGNYGYTF.